This T cell receptor beta chain was recovered during a study of cytomegalovirus exposure and HLA in healthy donors. Though nominally healthy at sampling, donors likely had unrecorded immune exposures. The PCR contained 60 Vbeta and 13 Jbeta primers. Method: immunoSEQ multiplex PCR; TCRdb's copy keeps in-frame clones and lacks some. This sample has roughly 180,000 clones, with roughly 88% found just once. This CDR3 comprises 15 residues. Germline CDR1 is SEHNR and CDR2 is FQNEAQ (reference sequence). Unmatched junction bases numbered 7, after V lost 5 bases and J lost 5 bases. The chain employs TRBV7-9 and TRBJ2-5, with TRBD1 matching over 11 bases. The sample taken for sequencing was PBMCs. The receptor's source is a man aged 18-30 years in good health and CMV-seropositive. CDR3 coding DNA: TGTGCCAGCAGCCCAGGACAGGGGGCGGATGAGACCCAGTACTTC. Its translation: CASSPGQGADETQYF. The full variable domain, its missing parts supplied by reference TRBV7-9 and TRBJ2-5, is DTGVSQNPRHKITKRGQNVTFRCDPISEHNRLYWYRQTLGQGPEFLTYFQNEAQLEKSRLLSDRFSAERPKGSFSTLEIQRTEQGDSAMYLCASSPGQGADETQYFGPGTRLLVL.